The source of this TCR beta chain is a study of long-term antiretroviral therapy in people with HIV. With survey level as its setting, the immunoSEQ assay was v3.0. Data came from immunoSEQ multiplex PCR; TCRdb stores just in-frame clones and leaves some out. The repertoire includes roughly 24,000 clones, 85% of them detected once, and 12% sits in the top ten. Losses at the gene ends were 8 bases for V and 5 bases for J; bases not matched to a gene: 12. Germline V gives CDR1 WSHSY, CDR2 SAAADI. The CDR3 is made up of 14 amino acids. The sequence was collected from a man aged 35 to 55 with HIV. The rearrangement uses TRBV10-2 and TRBJ2-7; 7 nucleotides agree with TRBD1. Source: unsorted PBMCs, taken 1.6 years after starting antiretroviral therapy. The CDR3 protein is CASQRTGGADEQYF. The CDR3 DNA follows: TGCGCCAGCCAAAGGACAGGTGGCGCGGACGAGCAGTACTTC.